These 11 T cell receptor beta chains were all obtained from the same sample, sequenced in a study of T-cell memory formation after mild COVID-19. Each CDR3 protein gets one entry after TCRdb re-called the 5' RACE reads with MiXCR. Seen here are 250,000 to 350,000 distinct CDR3 sequences, roughly an eighth observed once, and the top ten hold around 20%. The sample was PBMCs or a T cell subset sorted from them (not recorded which). The origin of the receptors is a man between 18 and 35 years old who had mild COVID-19 (a few samples of this study predate the infection). Cell type and time point are not known.

In this sample, this clonotype turned up many times. A read error may account for a junction end that differs from germline. The genes are TRBV12-3 or TRBV12-4 and TRBJ1-3, with TRBD1 matching over 8 bases. The CDR3 is 14 amino acids. The CDR3 reads CASTLQGAGNTIYF. Here the CDR3 DNA reads TGTGCCAGCACTTTACAGGGGGCTGGAAACACCATATATTTT.

There are many counts of this clonotype. This chain links TRBV12-3 or TRBV12-4 with TRBJ2-7; 9 bases are a match to TRBD2. V gave up 6 bases and J gave up 1 base; unmatched junction bases: 4. The CDR3 length is 14 residues. CDR3 amino acids: CASSGGGASYEQYF. CDR3 bases: TGTGCCAGCAGCGGCGGGGGGGCGTCCTACGAGCAGTACTTC.

The CDR3 loop is CASSYSRVRNTEAFF. The CDR3 coding sequence is TGTGCCAGCAGTTACAGCAGGGTGCGGAACACTGAAGCTTTCTTT. V gene TRBV6-2 or TRBV6-3 combines with J gene TRBJ1-1; TRBD1 might be the D (5 bases). Germline V CDR1 and CDR2: MNHEY, SVGEGT. CDR3 length: 15 amino acids. Trimming took 2 bases from V and 1 from J, leaving 11 bases between them.

CDR3 amino acids: CASSLGAVNTGELFF. For the CDR3, the DNA is TGTGCCAGCAGCTTAGGTGCAGTTAACACCGGGGAGCTGTTTTTT. The chain uses TRBV7-6 and TRBJ2-2; D remains ambiguous. This CDR3 is 15 amino acids long. Germline CDR1 SGHVS, CDR2 FNYEAQ. V lost 1 base and J 2 bases, leaving 8 bases between the germline ends.

This clonotype was seen a few times. The V call is TRBV15, the J call TRBJ1-1, with no clear D. Between the trimmed V and J ends, which lost 4 bases and 6 bases, there was a span of 15 bases. The CDR3 is made up of 14 amino acids. Germline V CDR1 and CDR2: LNHNV, YYDKDF (reference sequence). The CDR3 loop is CATSMSGPLSEAFF. CDR3 nucleotides: TGTGCCACCAGCATGAGCGGGCCTCTATCTGAAGCTTTCTTT.

This clonotype was seen a few times. Here the CDR3 reads CASRRTGGPSGANVLTF. The CDR3 DNA is TGTGCCAGCAGACGGACAGGGGGGCCTTCTGGGGCCAACGTCCTGACTTTC. The chain uses TRBV11-2 and TRBJ2-6; TRBD1 matches 10 bases. The CDR3 length is 17 residues. Trimming removed 6 bases from V and 1 base from J; junction bases left unmatched: 6. CDR1 SGHAT and CDR2 FQNNGV come from the germline V gene.

In its sample, this clonotype was seen a few times. The chain has TRBV7-9 and TRBJ2-7; D is perhaps TRBD1 (6 bases). The CDR3 covers 13 residues. V shed 6 bases and J shed 2 bases, with 11 bases lying between them. CDR1 is SEHNR and CDR2 is FQNEAQ in the germline V gene (reference sequence). The CDR3: CASRLQGTYEQYF. The CDR3 nucleotides are TGTGCCAGCAGATTACAGGGAACCTACGAGCAGTACTTC.

This sequence joins TRBV19 and TRBJ1-1; TRBD1 is a possible D gene (5 bases). Germline-derived CDR1 and CDR2 are LNHDA and SQIVND (reference sequence). Trimming left V 3 bases short and J 5 bases short, with 10 bases between. The CDR3 consists of 13 residues. The CDR3 DNA sequence: TGTGCCAGTAGTATCATGAAGGGGACTGAAGCTTTCTTT. It is translated as CASSIMKGTEAFF. The full variable domain, rest sourced from reference TRBV19 and TRBJ1-1, is DGGITQSPKYLFRKEGQNVTLSCEQNLNHDAMYWYRQDPGQGLRLIYYSQIVNDFQKGDIAEGYSVSREKKESFPLTVTSAQKNPTAFYLCASSIMKGTEAFFGQGTRLTVV.

This clonotype has a count of ten or more. The V and J genes are TRBV9 and TRBJ2-5; D ambiguous. Germline loops: CDR1 SGDLS, CDR2 YYNGEE. With 0 bases removed from V and 2 bases from J, the gap between germline ends came to 2 bases. The CDR3 extends over 12 amino acids. CDR3 sequence (DNA): TGTGCCAGCAGCGTAGAGCAAGAGACCCAGTACTTC. This translates into CASSVEQETQYF. Full variable domain (remainder filled in from reference TRBV9 and TRBJ2-5): DSGVTQTPKHLITATGQRVTLRCSPRSGDLSVYWYQQSLDQGLQFLIQYYNGEERAKGNILERFSAQQFPDLHSELNLSSLELGDSALYFCASSVEQETQYFGPGTRLLVL.

This clonotype was found many times. The chain has TRBV10-3 and TRBJ2-7, with D tentatively TRBD2 (6 bases). The germline V and J ends were trimmed by 0 bases and 0 bases, with 6 bases remaining between them. Germline V gene data show CDR1 as ENHRY and CDR2 as SYGVKD. The length of the CDR3 is 14 residues. Here the CDR3 reads CAISESGGSYEQYF. CDR3 nucleotides: TGTGCCATCAGTGAGTCGGGGGGCTCCTACGAGCAGTACTTC.

V and J are TRBV6-5 and TRBJ2-3, with 7 bases matching TRBD1. This CDR3 is built from 15 residues. The germline gives CDR1 MNHEY, CDR2 SVGAGI. Trimming at V came to 6 bases and at J to 4 bases, leaving 10 bases not matched to a gene. CDR3 coding DNA: TGTGCCAGCAGCCAGACAGGGATCGTGGCAGATACGCAGTATTTT. This encodes CASSQTGIVADTQYF.